Below, 14 T cell receptor beta chains from the same sample are listed, as sequenced in a study of CD8+CD57+ T cells in acquired aplastic anemia. TCR beta VDJ combinations and CDR3 sequences were profiled from genomic DNA. MiXCR, run by TCRdb on the reads, gives a single entry per CDR3 protein. The data contain 150,000 to 200,000 distinct CDR3 sequences, just under 65% of them singletons. The material sequenced was sorted CD4+, CD8+, or CD8+CD57+ T cells (not recorded which) from PBMCs. These receptors were taken from a human donor in good health.

CDR3 loop: CASSAGDRSNQPQHF. CDR3 DNA: TGTGCCAGCAGCGCCGGGGACAGAAGTAATCAGCCCCAGCATTTT. The chain carries TRBV9 and TRBJ1-5, with TRBD1 identical over 7 bases. V gave up 3 bases and J gave up 4 bases; unmatched junction bases: 7. The CDR3 runs 15 residues. Germline CDR1 is SGDLS and CDR2 is YYNGEE.

The CDR3 bases are TGTGCCAGCAGCTCGGGGACAGGGATCGGGGAGCTGTTTTTT. This codes for CASSSGTGIGELFF. V and J are TRBV12-3 or TRBV12-4 and TRBJ2-2; 9 nucleotides line up with TRBD1. V gave up 6 bases and J gave up 7 bases; unmatched junction bases: 6. The CDR3 sequence is 14 residues long.

The rearrangement links TRBV19 to TRBJ2-7, with D perhaps given as TRBD1 or TRBD2 (6 bases each). The V gene's germline CDR1 is LNHDA and CDR2 SQIVND (reference sequence). CDR3 size: 14 residues. Trimming removed 5 bases from V and 2 bases from J, with 13 bases in between. The CDR3 region is CASSVQGGTYEQYF. CDR3 in DNA: TGTGCCAGTAGTGTACAGGGAGGTACCTACGAGCAGTACTTC. The full variable domain, completed using reference TRBV19 and TRBJ2-7, is DGGITQSPKYLFRKEGQNVTLSCEQNLNHDAMYWYRQDPGQGLRLIYYSQIVNDFQKGDIAEGYSVSREKKESFPLTVTSAQKNPTAFYLCASSVQGGTYEQYFGPGTRLTVT.

This clonotype occurred once. A much bigger clone sits one base away, suggesting this may be a read error. The V gene is TRBV30, the J gene TRBJ1-6; D may be TRBD1 (5 bases). Germline assignment: CDR1 GTSNPN and CDR2 SVGIG (reference sequence). This CDR3 comprises 13 residues. The CDR3 loop reads CACQIYRNTPPHF. The CDR3 DNA is TGTGCCTGTCAAATCTACAGGAATACGCCCCCCCACTTT.

V gene TRBV7-2 combines with J gene TRBJ1-2; no firm D call. Germline-derived CDR1 and CDR2 are SGHTA and FQGNSA. There are 14 residues in the CDR3. V was pared by 5 bases and J by 4 bases, with 14 bases between. CDR3 sequence (DNA): TGTGCCAGCAGCATGGGGTTGGATCCCTATGGCTACACCTTC. Translating it yields CASSMGLDPYGYTF.

This clonotype was detected many times. J is TRBJ2-1 and V is TRBV19; the D gene is possibly TRBD2 (5 bases). The CDR3 has 16 residues. V gave up 3 bases and J gave up 4 bases, with 16 bases separating them. Germline V lookup: CDR1 LNHDA, CDR2 SQIVND (reference sequence). For the CDR3, the DNA is TGTGCCAGTAGTATCATGATGGGGAGTTTGTACAATGAGCAGTTCTTC. As protein: CASSIMMGSLYNEQFF.

This chain connects TRBV27 to TRBJ2-1; 10 bases line up with TRBD2. This CDR3 has 15 amino acids. V was pared by 1 base and J by 9 bases, with 6 bases of the junction left unmatched. Germline CDR1 and CDR2: MNHEY and SMNVEV (reference sequence). The CDR3 protein is CASSLLAGGPGEQFF. The CDR3 DNA sequence: TGTGCCAGCAGTTTATTAGCGGGAGGCCCAGGTGAGCAGTTCTTC.

A few counts support this clonotype. J is TRBJ2-7 and V is TRBV27; no clear D. Germline V gene data show CDR1 as MNHEY and CDR2 as SMNVEV (reference sequence). Deletions cut 3 bases from V and 2 bases from J, with 11 bases between. The CDR3 is made up of 14 amino acids. For the CDR3, the DNA is TGTGCCAGCAGTTTTACGGAGTGGCCCTACGAGCAGTACTTC. It translates to CASSFTEWPYEQYF.

This clonotype has a handful of counts. The genes are TRBV28 and TRBJ1-1; TRBD1 matches 9 bases. Germline assignment: CDR1 MDHEN and CDR2 SYDVKM. The length of the CDR3 is 15 residues. V dropped 3 bases and J dropped 0; count of bases not matched to a gene: 2. CDR3 bases: TGTGCCAGCAGTTTCCGGGACAGGGTGAACACTGAAGCTTTCTTT. It specifies CASSFRDRVNTEAFF.

The chain has TRBV2 and TRBJ2-7, with 14 positions matching TRBD2. Germline V gives CDR1 SNHLY, CDR2 FYNNEI. The CDR3 has 14 amino acids. V gave up 6 bases and J gave up 5 bases; unmatched junction bases: 3. The CDR3 region has the DNA TGTGCCAGCAGCCAGGGACTAGCGGGAGACGAGCAGTACTTC. It specifies CASSQGLAGDEQYF.

The DNA of the CDR3 is TGCAGCGTTGTGAAGGGAGACTACGAGCAGTACTTC. Its protein is CSVVKGDYEQYF. The V gene is TRBV29-1, the J gene TRBJ2-7, with D tentatively TRBD2 (5 bases). Germline V gene data show CDR1 as SQVTM and CDR2 as ANQGSEA. This CDR3 region has 12 residues. V lost 4 bases to trimming and J lost 3 bases, with 10 bases between them.

Within the sample, this clonotype is medium-sized (0.01 to 0.1%). The rearrangement joins TRBV29-1 to TRBJ2-7, with 9 bases lining up with TRBD1. The CDR3 has 14 residues. Germline values: CDR1 SQVTM, CDR2 ANQGSEA. V dropped 6 bases and J dropped 6; count of bases not matched to a gene: 12. The DNA for the CDR3 is TGCAGCGTCGACCCGGGACAGGGAGGCCTCGAGCAGTACTTC. It is translated as CSVDPGQGGLEQYF.

The count of this clonotype is one. The rearrangement joins TRBV20-1 to TRBJ2-2, with D hard to call. CDR1 is DFQATT, CDR2 SNEGSKA, per germline (reference sequence). V was clipped by 1 base and J by 6 bases, with 6 bases between them. The CDR3 has 12 amino acids. The CDR3, as DNA: TGCAGTGCTAGAGGTTTGCCCGGGGAGCTGTTTTTT. Protein sequence: CSARGLPGELFF.

V usage is TRBV7-9 and J usage is TRBJ2-3; 8 nucleotides line up with TRBD2. V lost 8 bases, J lost 4 bases, and 5 bases stayed unmatched. This CDR3 spans 13 amino acids. Looked up from germline, CDR1 is SEHNR and CDR2 is FQNEAQ (reference sequence). The CDR3 DNA follows: TGTGCCAGCCGGAGGACTAGCTCAGATACGCAGTATTTT. Residues: CASRRTSSDTQYF. The entire variable domain, with the rest obtained from reference TRBV7-9 and TRBJ2-3, is as follows: DTGVSQNPRHKITKRGQNVTFRCDPISEHNRLYWYRQTLGQGPEFLTYFQNEAQLEKSRLLSDRFSAERPKGSFSTLEIQRTEQGDSAMYLCASRRTSSDTQYFGPGTRLTVL.